A single sample gave rise to the 15 T cell receptor beta chains below, sequenced in a study of identical twins. TCRdb reanalysed the 5' RACE reads using MiXCR and keeps one entry per CDR3 protein. Of under 300,000 distinct CDR3 sequences listed, over 12% were seen once; the top ten hold 8.8%. Sequenced sample: memory (CD45RO+) T cells sorted from blood. These receptors were taken from a woman aged 18 to 35 in good health.

This clonotype showed up just a few times. The chain carries TRBV7-2 and TRBJ2-1, with 11 nucleotides matching TRBD2. There are 16 residues in the CDR3. Germline V CDR1 and CDR2: SGHTA, FQGNSA. V was clipped by 2 bases and J by 5 bases; unmatched bases: 5. This CDR3 is CASSLRLTSGNNEQFF. The DNA for the CDR3 is TGTGCCAGCAGCTTACGGTTGACTAGCGGGAACAATGAGCAGTTCTTC.

The rearrangement links TRBV7-8 to TRBJ2-3; tentatively, D is TRBD2 (5 bases). Germline CDR1 and CDR2: SGHVS and FQNEAQ. V was clipped by 2 bases and J by 7 bases, with 16 bases between them. The CDR3 is made up of 15 amino acids. The CDR3 reads CASSLTPLTGNTQYF. CDR3 sequence (DNA): TGTGCCAGCAGCTTAACACCCCTAACGGGGAATACGCAGTATTTT.

This clonotype was detected only a few times. The gene calls are TRBV20-1 and TRBJ2-1; D perhaps matches TRBD1 (6 bases). The length of the CDR3 is 15 residues. Trimming removed 4 bases from V and 3 bases from J, with 16 bases in between. From germline, CDR1 is DFQATT and CDR2 SNEGSKA (reference sequence). CDR3 in amino acids: CSAIYDRSGYNEQFF. CDR3 coding DNA: TGCAGTGCTATTTACGACAGGTCCGGCTACAATGAGCAGTTCTTC.

The chain combines TRBV9 with TRBJ1-4; a possible D gene is TRBD1 (5 bases). CDR1 and CDR2 (germline): SGDLS, YYNGEE. The V and J ends lost 5 bases and 6 bases respectively, with 11 bases between them. The CDR3 covers 13 residues. The CDR3 is CASRRGEDEKLFF. Here the CDR3 DNA reads TGTGCCAGCAGGCGGGGGGAGGATGAAAAACTGTTTTTT.

The chain uses TRBV20-1 and TRBJ2-5; 10 bases fit TRBD1. Germline trimming cut 3 bases from V and 4 bases from J; bases unmatched to any gene: 5. The germline V gene has CDR1 DFQATT and CDR2 SNEGSKA (reference sequence). This CDR3 has 14 residues. CDR3: CSARAGQGSETQYF. The DNA for the CDR3 is TGCAGTGCTAGGGCGGGACAGGGGTCAGAGACCCAGTACTTC.

The rearrangement uses TRBV14 and TRBJ2-1; D remains ambiguous. The CDR3 runs 16 residues. Trimming took off 1 base at V and 0 bases at J, with 10 bases between the two ends. Germline V gives CDR1 SGHDN, CDR2 FVKESK. The CDR3 DNA follows: TGTGCCAGCAGCCAAGTGGTAGGCTACTCCTACAATGAGCAGTTCTTC. The encoded protein is CASSQVVGYSYNEQFF. Supplemented by reference TRBV14 and TRBJ2-1, the full variable domain reads EAGVTQFPSHSVIEKGQTVTLRCDPISGHDNLYWYRRVMGKEIKFLLHFVKESKQDESGMPNNRFLAERTGGTYSTLKVQPAELEDSGVYFCASSQVVGYSYNEQFFGPGTRLTVL.

There are a few counts of this clonotype. V gene TRBV6-2 or TRBV6-3 combines with J gene TRBJ2-7; no definite D call. Germline V gene data show CDR1 as MNHEY and CDR2 as SVGEGT. Trimming took 8 bases from V and 3 from J, leaving 11 bases between them. The CDR3 is made up of 12 amino acids. CDR3: CASRRNVYEQYF. CDR3 DNA sequence: TGTGCCAGCCGCCGTAACGTCTACGAGCAGTACTTC.

This clonotype was picked up a small number of times. The J gene is TRBJ2-3, the V gene TRBV7-9; the match to TRBD2 covers 8 bases. Germline V gives CDR1 SEHNR, CDR2 FQNEAQ (reference sequence). V trimming: 4 bases; J trimming: 2 bases; junction bases outside the gene matches: 8. This CDR3 is built from 16 residues. CDR3 nucleotides: TGTGCCAGCAGCTGGCCGGGGGGGGGCCACACAGATACGCAGTATTTT. Translation gives CASSWPGGGHTDTQYF.

This clonotype occurred many times. The rearrangement joins TRBV15 to TRBJ2-7; D might be TRBD1 (6 bases). This CDR3 is built from 15 residues. Germline V CDR1 and CDR2: LNHNV, YYDKDF (reference sequence). Trimming stripped 0 bases from V and 7 bases from J, with 16 bases between. CDR3 nucleotide sequence: TGTGCCACCAGCAGAGATCCCAACAGGGCTGGTGAGCAGTACTTC. Amino acids: CATSRDPNRAGEQYF.

Here the CDR3 DNA reads TGCAGTGCTAGTAGATTTAATGATCAGCCCCAGCATTTT. It yields the protein CSASRFNDQPQHF. This chain uses TRBV20-1 with TRBJ1-5; D remains unclear. The CDR3 spans 13 residues. The germline CDR1 and CDR2 sequences are DFQATT and SNEGSKA (reference sequence). Trimming stripped 3 bases from V and 5 bases from J, with 11 bases between.

The chain carries TRBV6-2 or TRBV6-3 and TRBJ2-6, with TRBD1 as a possible D gene (6 bases). The CDR3 is 11 amino acids. Germline CDR1 and CDR2: MNHEY and SVGEGT. Deletions cut 6 bases from V and 12 bases from J, with 9 bases between. Here the CDR3 reads CASRMDSVLTF. CDR3 nucleotides: TGTGCCAGCAGGATGGACAGCGTCCTGACTTTC.

There are a few counts of this clonotype. V gene TRBV5-1 combines with J gene TRBJ2-2, with D tentatively TRBD2 (6 bases). Germline CDR1 SGHRS, CDR2 YFSETQ. V was trimmed by 2 bases and J by 0 bases, leaving 11 bases between them. The CDR3 totals 16 residues. DNA for the CDR3: TGCGCCAGCAGCTTCCGGACGGGGGCGAACACCGGGGAGCTGTTTTTT. Amino acid sequence: CASSFRTGANTGELFF.

This rearrangement joins TRBV5-5 to TRBJ2-1; perhaps TRBD2 as D (6 bases). CDR1 and CDR2 (germline): SGHKS, YYEKEE (reference sequence). The CDR3 extends over 16 amino acids. Trimming cost V 4 bases and J 4 bases, with 18 bases left between them. As DNA, the CDR3 is TGTGCCAGCAGCCCCGAGGCAGACCGGGGGTACAATGAGCAGTTCTTC. Translating it yields CASSPEADRGYNEQFF.

The chain employs TRBV7-9 and TRBJ2-2; D is undetermined. The V end was cut by 1 base, the J end by 5 bases, with 8 bases between. Germline V lookup: CDR1 SEHNR, CDR2 FQNEAQ (reference sequence). The CDR3 consists of 14 residues. The CDR3 nucleotides read TGTGCCAGCAGCTTAGGCAGACCTACCGGGGAGCTGTTTTTT. Amino acid sequence: CASSLGRPTGELFF.

This clonotype was recorded many times. The genes are TRBV20-1 and TRBJ2-3; the D gene could be TRBD1 or TRBD2 (5 bases each). Germline V CDR1 and CDR2: DFQATT, SNEGSKA (reference sequence). This CDR3 contains 12 residues. Deletions cut 4 bases from V and 6 bases from J, with 11 bases between. The CDR3 DNA reads TGCAGTGCTAAGGGGAGCAGCGATACGCAGTATTTT. It is translated as CSAKGSSDTQYF.